A single sample gave rise to the 21 T cell receptor beta chains below, sequenced in a study of monozygotic twins with inflammatory bowel disease. TCRdb re-called the 5' RACE reads; one entry per CDR3 protein, DNA not given. The sample table sets out about 380,000 distinct CDR3 sequences. The sequencing sample was made of blood. The receptors originated from a human donor with ulcerative colitis or Crohn's disease, or a healthy co-twin of an affected twin (not recorded which).

V usage is TRBV19 and J usage is TRBJ2-2; TCRdb gives TRBD1 as the D gene, but with no DNA this cannot be confirmed. The germline V gene has CDR1 LNHDA and CDR2 SQIVND (reference sequence). The CDR3 has 13 residues. CDR3 protein: CASSIMGAGELFF.

The V call is TRBV11-1, the J call TRBJ2-1; TCRdb gives TRBD2 as the D gene, but with no DNA this cannot be confirmed. Germline values: CDR1 SGHAT, CDR2 FQDESV (reference sequence). The CDR3 runs 19 residues. The CDR3 sequence: CASSSGNPPSGGSYNEQFF.

The chain uses TRBV25-1 and TRBJ2-7; TCRdb indicates TRBD1, and absent DNA this call remains unverified. This CDR3 is built from 17 residues. CDR1 and CDR2 (germline): MGHDK, SYGVNS. CDR3 protein: CASSEYPMGRGLGEQYF.

The chain employs TRBV6-5 and TRBJ1-1; lacking DNA, the TRBD1 call made by TCRdb goes unchecked. Germline CDR1 and CDR2: MNHEY and SVGAGI. The length of the CDR3 is 15 residues. This CDR3 is CASSSRAGANTEAFF.

The V call is TRBV6-2 or TRBV6-3, the J call TRBJ1-5. Germline V gene data show CDR1 as MNHEY and CDR2 as SVGEGT. This CDR3 comprises 21 residues. CDR3 protein: CASSYSGSRQSALSSNQPQHF.

J is TRBJ2-5 and V is TRBV6-1; there is no DNA to check the TCRdb D call of TRBD2. Germline loops: CDR1 MNHNS, CDR2 SASEGT. The CDR3 consists of 17 residues. CDR3 sequence reads: CASSEAVGGGPSETQYF.

The rearrangement joins TRBV7-6 to TRBJ2-1; the D call of TRBD1 rests on TCRdb alone, since no DNA is present to check it. This CDR3 region has 13 residues. CDR1 and CDR2 from the germline V gene are SGHVS and FNYEAQ. This chain's CDR3 is CASSRGGLEEQFF.

The rearrangement links TRBV12-3 or TRBV12-4 to TRBJ2-7; no DNA is available, so the TRBD1 call from TCRdb remains unchecked. This CDR3 is 15 amino acids long. This chain's CDR3 is CASSFTGPNSYEQYF.

The chain employs TRBV18 and TRBJ2-1; TCRdb selects TRBD2, and the lack of DNA leaves this call unchecked. The CDR3 length is 13 residues. Germline V gene sequence: CDR1 KGHSH, CDR2 LQKENI. CDR3 sequence: CASSQGLANEQFF.

This chain links TRBV29-1 with TRBJ2-2; the TCRdb D gene call, TRBD1, has no DNA to confirm it. Germline values: CDR1 SQVTM, CDR2 ANQGSEA. CDR3 length: 16 residues. CDR3 in amino acids: CSVPPPGAPNTGELFF.

This sequence joins TRBV6-5 and TRBJ1-4; TCRdb indicates TRBD1, and absent DNA this call remains unverified. The germline V gene has CDR1 MNHEY and CDR2 SVGAGI. The CDR3 loop spans 15 amino acids. The CDR3 sequence: CASSYSGQGDEKLFF.

The gene calls are TRBV7-9 and TRBJ2-7; the TCRdb D gene call, TRBD1, has no DNA to confirm it. The CDR3 runs to 15 residues. The germline CDR1 and CDR2 sequences are SEHNR and FQNEAQ (reference sequence). The CDR3 sequence is CASRLTGTGEAEQYF.

The genes are TRBV5-1 and TRBJ1-5. Germline lookup yields CDR1 SGHRS and CDR2 YFSETQ. This CDR3 comprises 18 residues. CDR3 amino acids: CASSLGSISGRPEQPQHF. The full variable domain, its missing parts supplied by reference TRBV5-1 and TRBJ1-5, is KAGVTQTPRYLIKTRGQQVTLSCSPISGHRSVSWYQQTPGQGLQFLFEYFSETQRNKGNFPGRFSGRQFSNSRSEMNVSTLELGDSALYLCASSLGSISGRPEQPQHFGDGTRLSIL.

The J gene is TRBJ2-3, the V gene TRBV7-2; TCRdb names TRBD2, which stays unverified in the absence of DNA. Germline-derived CDR1 and CDR2 are SGHTA and FQGNSA. This CDR3 region has 15 residues. CDR3 in amino acids: CASNQRGGQGDTQYF.

The chain's CDR3 is CASSLAGLDNNEQFF. The genes are TRBV12-3 or TRBV12-4 and TRBJ2-1; the D gene TCRdb calls, TRBD2, cannot be checked with no DNA. There are 15 residues in the CDR3.

The chain employs TRBV29-1 and TRBJ2-5. Per germline, CDR1 SQVTM and CDR2 ANQGSEA. This CDR3 has 13 amino acids. CDR3 amino acids: CSVGRSSQETQYF.

The CDR3 loop is CASSPFISQGGGYGYTF. The V and J genes are TRBV12-3 or TRBV12-4 and TRBJ1-2; with no DNA, the TCRdb D assignment of TRBD1 cannot be verified. This CDR3 has 17 amino acids.

The V and J genes are TRBV14 and TRBJ2-7; with no DNA, the TCRdb D assignment of TRBD1 cannot be verified. Looked up from germline, CDR1 is SGHDN and CDR2 is FVKESK. The CDR3 consists of 14 residues. The CDR3 reads CASSQVRGEYEQYF.

The gene calls are TRBV3-1 and TRBJ1-2; with no DNA, the TCRdb D assignment of TRBD1 cannot be verified. CDR1 LGHDT and CDR2 YNNKEL come from the germline V gene (reference sequence). The CDR3 runs 11 residues. This CDR3 is CASSPGGGYTF.

The chain couples TRBV6-1 to TRBJ2-7. There are 15 residues in the CDR3. Per the germline V gene, CDR1 is MNHNS and CDR2 is SASEGT. CDR3 loop: CASSKGGISAYEQYF.

V is TRBV2 and J is TRBJ1-4; TCRdb proposes TRBD1, but this gene call is untestable without DNA. Germline CDR1 is SNHLY and CDR2 is FYNNEI. The CDR3 loop spans 11 amino acids. CDR3 loop: CASLSQGKLFF.